This TCR beta chain was captured by sequencing in a study of Ad26.COV2.S vaccination and SARS-CoV-2 variants. Study-wide results and limits: From the TCR breadth and depth analyses, total T cell responses may have been underestimated.

Sequenced by immunoSEQ multiplex PCR; TCRdb stores in-frame clones only, minus some. Of approximately 400,000 clones in the sample, 83% were seen once. Concerning this clone itself: Its cognate antigen is unknown.

Treatment noted: some 20 received Ad26.COV2.S at low or high dose, single or two shots; about five received placebo; per-sample allocation not given. Sample collection was performed on day 63 after the first vaccine or placebo injection. J gave up 1 base and V 4 bases, and 6 bases lay outside the gene matches. The CDR3 has 16 residues. In germline, CDR1 is MGHRA, CDR2 YSYEKL. The source of this sequence is a person between 18 and 60 years old who received the Ad26.COV2.S COVID-19 vaccine or a placebo. The chain carries TRBV4-1 and TRBJ2-1; the match to TRBD2 covers 8 bases. Sample: peripheral blood, taken in a trial of Ad26.COV2.S vaccine versus placebo. CDR3 in amino acids: CASSPLRGGSYNEQFF. CDR3 coding DNA: TGCGCCAGCAGCCCCCTTCGGGGGGGTTCCTACAATGAGCAGTTCTTC.